These 18 T cell receptor beta chains were all obtained from the same sample, sequenced in a study of T cell responses to AZD1222 COVID-19 vaccine. The assay was immunoSEQ multiplex PCR, and TCRdb's table has in-frame clones only and misses some. The sample carries about 200,000 clones, roughly 92% recorded once. The sequencing used peripheral blood, collected 28 days after the second AZD1222 dose. Receptors were obtained from an adult who received the AZD1222 COVID-19 vaccine.

This chain connects TRBV28 to TRBJ1-2; no clear D gene. V was cut by 5 bases and J by 8 bases, with 12 bases left in between. This CDR3 has 12 residues. CDR1 and CDR2 from the germline V gene are MDHEN and SYDVKM. The CDR3 nucleotides are TGTGCCAGCAGTGTCGAAATGGGCGGCTACACCTTC. Residues: CASSVEMGGYTF.

In this sample, this clone turned up once. The chain carries TRBV5-4 and TRBJ1-1; 9 bases agree with TRBD1. Looked up from germline, CDR1 is SGHNT and CDR2 is YYREEE (reference sequence). The trim removed 4 bases at V and 0 bases at J, leaving 4 bases unmatched. CDR3 length: 15 amino acids. This chain's CDR3 is CASSGRDRVNTEAFF. As DNA, the CDR3 is TGTGCCAGCAGCGGCCGGGACAGGGTGAACACTGAAGCTTTCTTT. Using reference TRBV5-4 and TRBJ1-1 for the parts outside the CDR3, the full variable domain is ETGVTQSPTHLIKTRGQQVTLRCSSQSGHNTVSWYQQALGQGPQFIFQYYREEENGRGNFPPRFSGLQFPNYSSELNVNALELDDSALYLCASSGRDRVNTEAFFGQGTRLTVV.

CDR3 region: CASSQAGAGNTIYF. The CDR3 DNA sequence: TGCGCCAGCAGCCAAGCAGGGGCTGGAAACACCATATATTTT. V and J are TRBV4-3 and TRBJ1-3; possibly TRBD1 for D (6 bases). Germline CDR1 and CDR2: LGHNA and YSLEER. V was cut by 1 base and J by 2 bases, with 6 bases left in between. There are 14 residues in the CDR3.

This clone was picked up one time. The chain carries TRBV7-8 and TRBJ2-1; TRBD1 matches 9 bases. The ends lost 5 bases at V and 5 bases at J; junction bases unmatched: 7. The CDR3 runs 15 residues. CDR1 is SGHVS, CDR2 FQNEAQ, per germline. The CDR3 DNA is TGTGCCAGCAGCGCCGGGACAGGGTTGGACAATGAGCAGTTCTTC. Its translation: CASSAGTGLDNEQFF.

This rearrangement joins TRBV7-9 to TRBJ1-2; D remains ambiguous. Germline V gene data show CDR1 as SEHNR and CDR2 as FQNEAQ (reference sequence). V shed 3 bases and J shed 1 base, with 6 bases lying between them. The CDR3 has 13 amino acids. DNA of the CDR3: TGTGCCAGCAGCTTCGGTGATAACTATGGCTACACCTTC. This translates into CASSFGDNYGYTF.

This clone was seen just once. The chain is built from TRBV12-1 and TRBJ1-1; the table's D call TRBD1 went unverified against the DNA. TRBV12-1 counts as a pseudogene. The CDR3 sequence is 10 residues long. In DNA form, the CDR3 reads TGTGCCAGCAGCTTACAGGGAGCTTTCTTT. It translates to CASSLQGAFF.

The chain has TRBV3-1 (or the pseudogene TRBV3-2) and TRBJ2-1; D possibly corresponds to TRBD1 (6 bases). CDR1 is LGHDT, CDR2 YNNKEL, per germline (reference sequence). Trimming took 1 base from V and 9 from J, leaving 13 bases between them. CDR3 length: 14 amino acids. The CDR3 protein is CASSQVVGASEQFF. DNA for the CDR3: TGTGCCAGCAGCCAAGTTGTGGGGGCAAGTGAGCAGTTCTTC.

The rearrangement uses TRBV3-1 (or the pseudogene TRBV3-2) and TRBJ1-5, with a possible D match to TRBD1 (5 bases). There are 13 residues in the CDR3. V gave up 4 bases and J gave up 6 bases, with 10 bases separating them. Germline V gives CDR1 LGHDT, CDR2 YNNKEL (reference sequence). The CDR3 protein is CASSRRVRQPQHF. CDR3 nucleotides: TGTGCCAGCAGCCGCAGGGTTCGTCAGCCCCAGCATTTT.

This chain links TRBV7-3 with TRBJ2-2; no clear D. CDR3 length: 13 residues. Germline V CDR1 and CDR2: SGHTA, FQGTGA. The V gene lost 6 bases and the J gene lost 6 bases, with 11 bases spanning the gap. CDR3: CASRSPPAGELFF. The CDR3, as DNA: TGTGCCAGCAGATCACCCCCCGCCGGGGAGCTGTTTTTT.

The chain couples TRBV3-1 (or the pseudogene TRBV3-2) to TRBJ1-6; 9 bases line up with TRBD1. Germline CDR1 and CDR2: LGHDT and YNNKEL (reference sequence). The CDR3 consists of 16 residues. The V gene end was trimmed by 2 bases and the J gene end by 10 bases; junction bases not matched to a gene: 9. CDR3: CASSQTGTGNSSPLHF. CDR3 in DNA: TGTGCCAGCAGCCAAACCGGGACAGGGAATTCCTCACCCCTCCACTTT.

The rearrangement links TRBV7-2 to TRBJ1-5; 8 bases agree with TRBD1. V trimming: 5 bases; J trimming: 0 bases; junction bases outside the gene matches: 6. The CDR3 has 16 residues. Germline assignment: CDR1 SGHTA and CDR2 FQGNSA. CDR3 sequence (DNA): TGTGCCAGCAGCCGCCAAGGGACAGGTAGCAATCAGCCCCAGCATTTT. Translated: CASSRQGTGSNQPQHF.

The CDR3 reads CSAQGGRGLDGYTF. The CDR3 DNA is TGCAGCGCTCAAGGGGGCAGGGGGTTAGATGGCTACACCTTC. The chain links TRBV29-1 to TRBJ1-2; TRBD1 matches 7 bases. After removal of 7 bases from V and 6 bases from J, the junction contained 14 bases not matched to a gene. CDR1 is SQVTM, CDR2 ANQGSEA, per germline. There are 14 residues in the CDR3.

The genes are TRBV12-3 or TRBV12-4 and TRBJ2-1; D is unclear. The CDR3 runs 11 residues. Trimming left V 8 bases short and J 2 bases short, with 4 bases between. For the CDR3, the DNA is TGTGCCAGCCGGGCCTACAATGAGCAGTTCTTC. Translated: CASRAYNEQFF.

This sequence joins TRBV9 and TRBJ2-1, with a weak D call TRBD1 (6 bases). The ends were cut back, 1 base at V and 2 bases at J, with 13 bases in the middle. In germline, CDR1 is SGDLS, CDR2 YYNGEE. This CDR3 comprises 16 residues. The CDR3 protein is CASSVNPGTTYNEQFF. The DNA of the CDR3 is TGTGCCAGCAGCGTAAACCCGGGGACAACCTACAATGAGCAGTTCTTC.

This chain links TRBV30 with TRBJ1-6; D is unresolved. The CDR3 has 12 amino acids. Germline assignment: CDR1 GTSNPN and CDR2 SVGIG (reference sequence). V shed 5 bases and J shed 3 bases, with 5 bases lying between them. The CDR3 sequence is CAWGIYNSPLHF. The CDR3 coding sequence is TGTGCCTGGGGGATCTATAATTCACCCCTCCACTTT. The whole variable domain, remainder taken from reference TRBV30 and TRBJ1-6, is SQTIHQWPATLVQPVGSPLSLECTVEGTSNPNLYWYRQAAGRGLQLLFYSVGIGQISSEVPQNLSASRPQDRQFILSSKKLLLSDSGFYLCAWGIYNSPLHFGNGTRLTVT.

This sequence joins TRBV7-2 and TRBJ2-5; D call uncertain. Trimming pared 5 bases from V and 4 bases from J, leaving 5 bases between. CDR3 length equals 11 residues. The germline V gene encodes CDR1 SGHTA and CDR2 FQGNSA. The CDR3: CASSQRETQYF. CDR3 DNA: TGTGCCAGCAGCCAGAGAGAGACCCAGTACTTC.

J is TRBJ1-1 and V is TRBV3-1 (or the pseudogene TRBV3-2), with 8 nucleotides matching TRBD1. The ends lost 5 bases at V and 5 bases at J; junction bases unmatched: 4. CDR3 length: 13 amino acids. Per germline, CDR1 LGHDT and CDR2 YNNKEL (reference sequence). CDR3 sequence reads: CASSSGGRTEAFF. The CDR3 DNA is TGTGCCAGCAGCTCAGGGGGCCGGACTGAAGCTTTCTTT.

The chain couples TRBV18 to TRBJ1-6; 8 bases line up with TRBD1. V lost 0 bases to trimming and J lost 7 bases; unmatched junction nucleotides: 5. CDR3 size: 16 residues. Germline loops: CDR1 KGHSH, CDR2 LQKENI. The CDR3 nucleotides read TGTGCCAGCTCACCACCTCAGGGGGCAGGGAATTCACCCCTCCACTTT. Encoded protein: CASSPPQGAGNSPLHF.